A selection of T cell receptor beta chains follows, all from one sample in a study of cytomegalovirus exposure and HLA in healthy donors. The repertoire was sequenced with immunoSEQ multiplex PCR; TCRdb's copy has only in-frame clones and lacks some. The table records tens of thousands of clones, around 78% of them present only once. The sequenced sample consisted of PBMCs. Every receptor here comes from a man younger than 35 in good health and CMV-seropositive. Both conserved end residues are trimmed from each CDR3. Each record gives: V gene, D gene, CDR3 protein. D genes are given only for firm matches.

>TRBV5-8|-
ASTLYEQY
>TRBV4-1|-
ASSSLSGEQF
>TRBV6-5|-
ASSPDRYGYT
>TRBV6-5|-
ASNPGAEETQY
>TRBV5-4|TRBD2
ASSLGLAGAYNEQF
>TRBV29-1|TRBD2
SVEGTSGRTTYNEQF
>TRBV6-1|TRBD2
ASMPSGNTGELF
>TRBV30|-
AWSVTADQPQH
>TRBV30|TRBD1
AWETGGATEAF
>TRBV10-2|TRBD1
ASNRDSPNYGYT
>TRBV11-3|TRBD1
ASSNRGKIYEQY
>TRBV30|TRBD1
AWSVRGQGNTIY
>TRBV7-9|-
ASSRTGLSTDTQY
>TRBV6-1|TRBD1
ASSETGQIFEQY
>TRBV11-3|TRBD2
ASSKREGLWDEQF
>TRBV2|TRBD2
ASTRGLAGRGETQY
>TRBV28|TRBD1
ASSTQHLRGTGHTEAF
>TRBV30|-
AWSVLAKNIQY
>TRBV10-3|TRBD1
ASRTGGGSLDSPLH
>TRBV4-1|-
ASSQGGGALNEKLF
>TRBV7-2|TRBD2
ASSRDYTYNEQF
>TRBV25-1|TRBD1
ASSVPATGSANEQF
>TRBV5-1|TRBD1
ASSLAPGQGPGNTIY
>TRBV6-4|-
ASSAQDSYSYNEQF
>TRBV5-1|TRBD2
ASSLGAGEGNEQF
>TRBV28|TRBD1
ASSSPQGGNQPQH
>TRBV11-2|-
ASSLDGGYEQY
>TRBV7-9|-
ASSLEGPRGAF
>TRBV12-5|-
ASGPPSGREQY
>TRBV4-1|TRBD2
ASSPLTSGRGVSEQY
>TRBV2|-
ASRGEFYEQY
>TRBV4-1|-
ASSLLEGVANYGYT